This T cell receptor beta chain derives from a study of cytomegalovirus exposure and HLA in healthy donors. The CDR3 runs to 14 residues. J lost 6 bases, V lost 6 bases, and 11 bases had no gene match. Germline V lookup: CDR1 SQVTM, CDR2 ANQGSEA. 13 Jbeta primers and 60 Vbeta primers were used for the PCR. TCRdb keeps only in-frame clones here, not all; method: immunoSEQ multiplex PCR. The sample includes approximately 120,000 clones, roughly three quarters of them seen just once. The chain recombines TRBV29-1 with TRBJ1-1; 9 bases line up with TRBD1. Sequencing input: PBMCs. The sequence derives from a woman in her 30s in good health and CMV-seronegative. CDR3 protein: CSVAGTGGLSEAFF. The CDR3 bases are TGCAGCGTGGCAGGTACAGGGGGCCTTTCTGAAGCTTTCTTT.